Below, 8 T cell receptor beta chains from the same sample are listed, as sequenced in a study of T cell changes during pregnancy in multiple sclerosis. This table comes from immunoSEQ multiplex PCR, and its TCRdb copy is limited to in-frame clones, with some not included. The sample has tens of thousands of clones, almost 95% seen once; the top ten hold 2.5% to 3%. The sequenced sample was peripheral blood, obtained in the third trimester of pregnancy. These receptors were collected from a female donor in good health, enrolled as a control in a pregnancy study.

The genes are TRBV28 and TRBJ2-2; no clear D gene. The germline CDR1 and CDR2 sequences are MDHEN and SYDVKM. This CDR3 is 12 amino acids long. Trimming left V 2 bases short and J 7 bases short, with 5 bases between. CDR3 DNA: TGTGCCAGCAGTTTAATAGTCGGGGAGCTGTTTTTT. Amino acid sequence: CASSLIVGELFF.

The chain joins TRBV30 to TRBJ2-5, with 9 bases fitting TRBD2. Trimming at V came to 0 bases and at J to 2 bases, leaving 7 bases not matched to a gene. CDR3 length equals 16 residues. Germline values: CDR1 GTSNPN, CDR2 SVGIG (reference sequence). The CDR3 nucleotides are TGTGCCTGGAGTGTATGGGTAGCGGGGGAACAAGAGACCCAGTACTTC. Protein product: CAWSVWVAGEQETQYF.

This clone has just a few counts. V usage is TRBV2 and J usage is TRBJ1-6; weak D call: TRBD1 (6 bases). Trimming removed 7 bases from V and 13 bases from J, with 14 bases in between. The CDR3 length is 12 residues. The germline V gene encodes CDR1 SNHLY and CDR2 FYNNEI. Here the CDR3 reads CASKQGQGPLHF. The CDR3 DNA is TGTGCCAGCAAACAGGGTCAAGGGCCCCTCCACTTT.

This chain uses TRBV27 with TRBJ2-1, with 12 nucleotides matching TRBD2. CDR3 size: 16 residues. With V trimmed by 5 bases and J by 2 bases, 4 bases remained unmatched. CDR1 and CDR2 from the germline V gene are MNHEY and SMNVEV (reference sequence). CDR3 sequence reads: CASSPLAGGAYNEQFF. CDR3 coding DNA: TGTGCCAGCAGTCCTCTAGCGGGAGGGGCCTACAATGAGCAGTTCTTC.

This chain links TRBV9 with TRBJ2-7; TRBD2 matches at 10 bases. Germline values: CDR1 SGDLS, CDR2 YYNGEE. CDR3 size: 15 residues. Trimming took 3 bases from V and 2 from J; bases not matched to a gene: 5. Here the CDR3 DNA reads TGTGCCAGCAGCGAACTAGCGGGACCGACCTACGAGCAGTACTTC. Encoded protein: CASSELAGPTYEQYF.

The rearrangement links TRBV5-8 to TRBJ2-2, with 7 bases matching TRBD2. The germline CDR1 and CDR2 sequences are SGHTS and YDEGEE. The CDR3 spans 13 residues. V lost 3 bases and J lost 4; bases outside the gene matches: 0. The CDR3 coding sequence is TGTGCCAGCAGCTGGGGGGGCACCGGGGAGCTGTTTTTT. Amino acids: CASSWGGTGELFF.

The chain employs TRBV2 and TRBJ2-7; 8 nucleotides line up with TRBD2. V was pared by 6 bases and J by 0 bases, with 1 base of the junction left unmatched. The CDR3 length is 13 residues. Germline assignment: CDR1 SNHLY and CDR2 FYNNEI. CDR3 DNA: TGTGCCAGCAGAAGCGGGAGCTCCTACGAGCAGTACTTC. It is translated as CASRSGSSYEQYF.

The chain employs TRBV7-3 and TRBJ2-1, with D perhaps matching TRBD2 (7 bases). There are 14 residues in the CDR3. From germline, CDR1 is SGHTA and CDR2 FQGTGA. The V and J ends lost 0 bases and 8 bases respectively, with 11 bases between them. CDR3 sequence (DNA): TGTGCCAGCAGCTTAACCGGGGAGGGGGATGAGCAGTTCTTC. Its translation: CASSLTGEGDEQFF.